Sequencing of this T cell receptor beta chain was carried out in a study of blood T cells in healthy people across ages. The sample providers were healthy Caucasian people from Russia, aged about 6 to 90. Through a sample-barcoded 5' primer and a J-beta primer mix, a second PCR was run for roughly 6 to 11 cycles. TCRdb independently ran MiXCR on the 5' RACE reads; one entry per CDR3 protein. The sample includes some 320,000 distinct CDR3 sequences, around 30% seen only once; the top ten take about 30%. This CDR3 is 14 amino acids long. Germline V gives CDR1 MNHEY, CDR2 SVGEGT. Unmatched junction bases numbered 10, after V lost 7 bases and J lost 7 bases. Whole-study results and caveats: Conclusively comparing naive with antigen-experienced cells was impossible with unsorted PBMCs. The study lacked donor CMV status, which possibly confounded expanded clonotype changes.

In regard to this clonotype: Its antigen is not known.

Sequencing was performed on blood. This TCR was sampled from a woman aged 65 to 85 in good health. This rearrangement joins TRBV6-2 or TRBV6-3 to TRBJ2-1; the match to TRBD2 covers 7 bases. CDR3 sequence reads: CASTSSWEGNEQFF. The CDR3 DNA follows: TGTGCCAGCACCTCCTCCTGGGAGGGGAATGAGCAGTTCTTC.